The rows below give T cell receptor beta chains drawn from one sample of a study of shared clonotypes between healthy human individuals. Profiled with immunoSEQ multiplex PCR; TCRdb holds only in-frame clones, not every one. Among approximately 1,500,000 clones, more than 95% were seen once, and the ten largest hold more than 0.9%. The sequenced sample consisted of naive CD4+ T cells sorted from blood. The source is a man aged 30 to 45 in good health. Each CDR3 is given without its conserved first and last residue. The D gene is left open where the match is weak.

v_gene	d_gene	j_gene	CDR3aa
TRBV6-1	TRBD2	TRBJ2-7	ASSEPQADGRAGAPYEQY
TRBV5-8	-	TRBJ2-2	ASRGTGELF
TRBV28	-	TRBJ1-5	ASGGYGGSNQPQH
TRBV2	TRBD1	TRBJ2-5	ASSAGGWETQY
TRBV29-1	TRBD1	TRBJ2-1	SVDRTGEDNEQF
TRBV29-1	TRBD1	TRBJ1-1	SVGILGQKNTEAF
TRBV9	-	TRBJ2-3	ASSIDGIRTDTQY
TRBV28	-	TRBJ2-3	ASSSGDRTDTQY
TRBV5-6	TRBD1	TRBJ2-5	ASSKDRGETQY
TRBV6-1	TRBD2	TRBJ2-3	ASSASRGGRPPKRDTQY
TRBV10-1	-	TRBJ2-7	ASSESGRYEQY
TRBV28	TRBD2	TRBJ2-1	ASTSSGRAHDEQF
TRBV11-2	TRBD2	TRBJ2-1	ASSSRTSGSGEQF
TRBV5-1	-	TRBJ1-1	ASSSGASHTEAF
TRBV18	-	TRBJ1-4	ASSRTVKNEKLF
TRBV5-6	TRBD1	TRBJ1-5	ASSATGSNQPQH
TRBV5-1	-	TRBJ2-3	ASSLGTTSTDTQY
TRBV7-9	-	TRBJ2-3	ASSLGQGLYVGDTQY
TRBV5-6	-	TRBJ1-1	ASRFDRNTEAF
TRBV7-9	TRBD2	TRBJ2-5	ASSLGALAGGTETQY
TRBV19	-	TRBJ2-7	ASSFGTHTYEQY
TRBV5-1	TRBD1	TRBJ2-7	ASSFGDRVHEQY
TRBV7-6	TRBD2	TRBJ2-3	ASSLEPRGADTQY
TRBV7-8	-	TRBJ2-7	ASSQTRDSKLREQY
TRBV18	-	TRBJ2-7	ASSPLRAKYEQY
TRBV13	TRBD2	TRBJ2-5	ASSLSLAGGPDLETQY
TRBV5-5	TRBD2	TRBJ2-1	ASSGTSGRAVGFNEQF
TRBV5-6	-	TRBJ2-6	ASSLVEGTLSGANVLT
TRBV7-2	-	TRBJ2-1	ASSLDIRDHNEQF
TRBV7-6	TRBD1	TRBJ2-7	ASRARQGADEQY
TRBV18	-	TRBJ2-3	ASSTLSAGIADTQY
TRBV6-5	TRBD2	TRBJ2-3	ASSLQAGSAQY
TRBV2	-	TRBJ2-6	ASSYRDGLSGANVLT
TRBV7-9	-	TRBJ1-1	ASSLGEGRRTEAF
TRBV28	-	TRBJ2-1	AASSPSREKDEQF
TRBV7-2	-	TRBJ2-3	ASSPVGSDTQY
TRBV15	-	TRBJ1-1	ATSIGITGNTEAF
TRBV5-1	-	TRBJ2-3	ASSLGRERGVHTQY
TRBV28	TRBD1	TRBJ1-5	ASSFVDRVSNQPQH
TRBV28	-	TRBJ2-1	ASSFLAPVAETYNEQF
TRBV5-1	TRBD1	TRBJ2-2	ASSRQGAGTGELF
TRBV27	-	TRBJ2-3	ASSFYYTDTQY
TRBV29-1	-	TRBJ1-2	SLSEGNYGYT
TRBV19	-	TRBJ1-5	ASSIVASQPQH
TRBV9	TRBD2	TRBJ2-7	ASSVGGPSGSPYEQY
TRBV18	-	TRBJ1-1	ASSPLSGTEAF
TRBV18	-	TRBJ1-2	ASSPVDGYT
TRBV5-4	-	TRBJ2-7	ASSLRGGPSYEQY